The TCR beta chain under discussion was sequenced for a study of CXCR3-negative and CXCR3-positive naive CD8 T cells. About the research overall: There were about 150 million TRB reads altogether, and each library had about 1.5 +/- 0.3 million of them. Broader study findings: Both naive subsets had comparably high diversity; memory CD8+ cells much lower.

Comment on this clonotype: Antigen: not known.

UMI labels and 5' RACE were used to prepare the TRB cDNA libraries. Each CDR3 protein gets one entry in TCRdb, which reprocessed the 5' RACE reads and gives no DNA. The sample totals some 45,000 distinct CDR3 sequences. CDR1 is MDHEN and CDR2 is SYDVKM in the germline V gene. CDR3 length: 14 residues. This receptor was identified in a human donor in good health. Some clones in this sample may be carry-over from other donors' samples. Sequencing was done on a sample of naive CXCR3- CD8+ T cells from blood. Subset in this sample: CD45RO-CCR7+CD27+CD95- naive CD8+ T cells lacking CXCR3 (TNR3-). This sequence joins TRBV28 and TRBJ2-7; the TCRdb D gene call, TRBD1, has no DNA to confirm it. This CDR3 reads CASSLFPDTYEQYF.